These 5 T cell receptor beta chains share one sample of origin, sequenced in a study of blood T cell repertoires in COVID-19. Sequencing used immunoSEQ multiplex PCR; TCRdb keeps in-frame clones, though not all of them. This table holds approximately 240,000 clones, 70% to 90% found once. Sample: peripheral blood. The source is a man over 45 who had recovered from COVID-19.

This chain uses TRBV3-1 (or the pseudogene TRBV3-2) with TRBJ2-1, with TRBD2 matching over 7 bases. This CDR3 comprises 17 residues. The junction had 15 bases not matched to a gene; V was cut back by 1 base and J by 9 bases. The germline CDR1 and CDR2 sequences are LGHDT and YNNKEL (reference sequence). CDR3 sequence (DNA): TGTGCCAGCAGCCAAGGGGCCGGGACTATTTTTACCGGTGAGCAGTTCTTC. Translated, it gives CASSQGAGTIFTGEQFF.

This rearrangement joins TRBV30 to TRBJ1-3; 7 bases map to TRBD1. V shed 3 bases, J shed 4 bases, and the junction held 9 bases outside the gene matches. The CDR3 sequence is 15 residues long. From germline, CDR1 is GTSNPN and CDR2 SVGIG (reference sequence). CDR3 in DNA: TGTGCCTGGAGCTTCAGGGGGTCTTCAGGAAACACCATATATTTT. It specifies CAWSFRGSSGNTIYF.

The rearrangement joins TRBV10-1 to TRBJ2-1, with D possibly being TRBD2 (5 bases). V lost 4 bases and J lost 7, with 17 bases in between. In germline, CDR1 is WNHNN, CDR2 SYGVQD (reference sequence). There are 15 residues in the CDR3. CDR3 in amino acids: CASSVEGTVRNEQFF. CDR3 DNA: TGCGCCAGCAGTGTAGAGGGAACAGTTAGGAATGAGCAGTTCTTC.

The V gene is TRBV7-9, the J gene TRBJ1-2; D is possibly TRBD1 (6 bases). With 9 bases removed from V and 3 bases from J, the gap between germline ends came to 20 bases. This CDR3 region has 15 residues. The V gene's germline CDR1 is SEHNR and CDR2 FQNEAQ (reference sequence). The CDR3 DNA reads TGTGCCAGTACCTTCATCGCGGGGGCGGACTATGGCTACACCTTC. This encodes CASTFIAGADYGYTF. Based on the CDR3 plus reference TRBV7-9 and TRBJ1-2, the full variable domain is DTGVSQNPRHKITKRGQNVTFRCDPISEHNRLYWYRQTLGQGPEFLTYFQNEAQLEKSRLLSDRFSAERPKGSFSTLEIQRTEQGDSAMYLCASTFIAGADYGYTFGSGTRLTVV.

CDR3 sequence reads: CASSSSRRVGTSYNEQFF. The CDR3 coding sequence is TGTGCCAGCAGCTCAAGTAGGAGGGTAGGGACTAGCTACAATGAGCAGTTCTTC. The J gene is TRBJ2-1, the V gene TRBV7-9, with 8 bases that match TRBD2. CDR1 is SEHNR, CDR2 FQNEAQ, per germline (reference sequence). CDR3 length: 18 amino acids. The trim removed 4 bases at V and 3 bases at J, leaving 14 bases unmatched.